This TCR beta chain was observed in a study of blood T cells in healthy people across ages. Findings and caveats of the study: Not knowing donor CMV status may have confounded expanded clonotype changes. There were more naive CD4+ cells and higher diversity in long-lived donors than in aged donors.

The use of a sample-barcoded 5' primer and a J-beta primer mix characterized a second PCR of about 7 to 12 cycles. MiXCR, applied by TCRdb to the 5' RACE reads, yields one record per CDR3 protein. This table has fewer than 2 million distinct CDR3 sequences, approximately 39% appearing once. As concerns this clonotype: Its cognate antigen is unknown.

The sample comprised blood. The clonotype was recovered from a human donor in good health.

CDR3 amino acids: CASRIPGQYNEQFF. The CDR3 DNA reads TGTGCCAGCAGAATCCCGGGACAATACAATGAGCAGTTCTTC. The chain couples TRBV12-3 or TRBV12-4 to TRBJ2-1; weak D call: TRBD1 (6 bases). This CDR3 region has 14 residues. V lost 6 bases and J lost 4, with 13 bases in between.